Sequencing of this TCR beta chain was carried out in a study of CXCR3-negative and CXCR3-positive naive CD8 T cells. Study-wide results and caveats: Both naive subsets showed comparably high diversity, and memory CD8+ cells showed much lower diversity.

The TRB libraries of cDNA were built by UMI-labeled 5' RACE. Following a re-call of the 5' RACE reads, TCRdb has one entry per CDR3 protein and lacks DNA. In all, the sample yields tens of thousands of distinct CDR3 sequences. The CDR3 is made up of 14 amino acids. Germline loops: CDR1 SGHVS, CDR2 FQNEAQ. A word on this clonotype: The target antigen is unknown.

The source material was naive CXCR3- CD8+ T cells from blood. Subset here: CD45RO-CCR7+CD27+CD95- naive CD8+ T cells lacking CXCR3 (TNR3-). This chain uses TRBV7-8 with TRBJ2-2. This clonotype was sampled from a human donor in good health. Some clones in this sample may be carry-over from other donors' samples. The CDR3 region is CASSLGGSSGELFF.